Detailed here is one T cell receptor beta chain. The entry originates in a study of radiotherapy plus CTLA-4 blockade in lung cancer. Germline values: CDR1 GTSNPN, CDR2 SVGIG (reference sequence). CDR3 length: 14 amino acids. With 4 bases removed from V and 2 bases from J, the gap between germline ends came to 12 bases. Produced via immunoSEQ multiplex PCR; TCRdb's table is partial and in-frame only. The sample yields more than 50,000 clones, 65% to 85% seen once. Participants had chemo-refractory metastatic non-small-cell lung cancer and were treated with focal radiation plus ipilimumab CTLA-4 blockade.

J is TRBJ2-1 and V is TRBV30; perhaps TRBD2 as D (5 bases). The TCR was taken from a human donor with non-small cell lung cancer who had a complete response to radiotherapy plus ipilimumab. Material: peripheral blood, obtained from a patient treated with radiotherapy plus ipilimumab. CDR3 bases: TGTGCCTGGAACGGAGCGGCAGCCTACAATGAGCAGTTCTTC. Translation gives CAWNGAAAYNEQFF.